Below are 32 T cell receptor beta chains sequenced from a single sample in a study of T cell repertoires in ileal Crohn's disease. Clones were sequenced by immunoSEQ multiplex PCR, and TCRdb holds only the in-frame ones, with some missing. The sample has tens of thousands of clones, over 75% seen once. Sequenced input: ileal tissue. These receptors all come from an adult with Crohn's disease.

The CDR3 spells CASSNGQERPPRLYGYTF. The CDR3 coding sequence is TGCGCCAGCAGCAATGGACAGGAGAGACCCCCGAGACTTTATGGCTACACCTTC. The J gene is TRBJ1-2, the V gene TRBV4-1; TRBD1 matches at 7 bases. Losses at the gene ends were 5 bases for V and 5 bases for J; bases not matched to a gene: 20. Germline lookup yields CDR1 MGHRA and CDR2 YSYEKL. This CDR3 spans 18 amino acids.

The chain employs TRBV30 and TRBJ1-1, with D possibly TRBD1 on 6 matching bases. V was cut by 4 bases and J by 5 bases, with 23 bases left in between. Germline loops: CDR1 GTSNPN, CDR2 SVGIG (reference sequence). CDR3 length equals 16 residues. CDR3 region: CAWTRKGVKLLTEAFF. The CDR3 DNA reads as TGTGCCTGGACGAGAAAGGGGGTAAAGTTGTTGACTGAAGCTTTCTTT.

The chain uses TRBV10-3 and TRBJ1-2; 12 bases align to TRBD1. The CDR3 contains 15 residues. Looked up from germline, CDR1 is ENHRY and CDR2 is SYGVKD. Trimming took 0 bases from V and 8 from J; bases not matched to a gene: 4. In DNA, the CDR3 is TGTGCCATCAGTGAGTCAGGGACAGGGGGCATAGGCTACACCTTC. Translated, it gives CAISESGTGGIGYTF.

This chain joins TRBV6-6 and TRBJ1-2; D call uncertain. This CDR3 has 14 amino acids. Deletions cut 0 bases from V and 0 bases from J, with 5 bases between. Germline values: CDR1 MNHNY, CDR2 SVGAGI (reference sequence). The CDR3 DNA sequence: TGTGCCAGCAGTTACTCAACTACTAACTATGGCTACACCTTC. Translating it yields CASSYSTTNYGYTF.

The chain recombines TRBV9 with TRBJ2-1, with D possibly TRBD2 on 6 matching bases. V was trimmed by 3 bases and J by 6 bases, leaving 13 bases between them. CDR1 is SGDLS, CDR2 YYNGEE, per germline. CDR3 length: 14 residues. As DNA, the CDR3 is TGTGCCAGCAGCGCCGGGAGCAACCCCAATGAGCAGTTCTTC. It yields the protein CASSAGSNPNEQFF.

Only a few counts were recorded for this clone. This chain joins TRBV6-5 and TRBJ2-7; TRBD1 might be the D (6 bases). The CDR3 is 13 amino acids. Germline loops: CDR1 MNHEY, CDR2 SVGAGI. V dropped 1 base and J dropped 3 bases, with 7 bases sitting between them. This chain's CDR3 is CASSYLGGYEQYF. The CDR3 DNA sequence: TGTGCCAGCAGTTACTTAGGGGGCTACGAGCAGTACTTC.

The rearrangement uses TRBV27 and TRBJ2-5; unclear D gene. The J call could be wrong; TRBJ2-7 is a better fit for the DNA end. Germline CDR1 MNHEY, CDR2 SMNVEV (reference sequence). This CDR3 contains 14 residues. The CDR3 DNA reads TGTGCCAGCAGTTTGAGACAACCAACCTACGAGCAGTACTTC. The encoded protein is CASSLRQPTYEQYF.

V gene TRBV7-2 combines with J gene TRBJ1-5; possibly TRBD1 for D (6 bases). This CDR3 spans 13 amino acids. Germline V gives CDR1 SGHTA, CDR2 FQGNSA. V lost 6 bases and J lost 5, with 11 bases in between. CDR3 nucleotides: TGTGCCAGCAGTTCAGACAGGTATCAGCCCCAGCATTTT. Its protein is CASSSDRYQPQHF.

This chain links TRBV6-1 with TRBJ2-7; maybe TRBD2 (6 bases). Trimming removed 8 bases at V and 4 bases at J, with 9 bases between. The CDR3 is made up of 11 amino acids. The germline gives CDR1 MNHNS, CDR2 SASEGT. In nucleotides, the CDR3 is TGTGCCAGCGTGGCGGGATACGAGCAGTACTTC. Amino acids: CASVAGYEQYF.

This clone was recorded once. The CDR3 DNA reads TGCGCCAGCAGCGTACAGGGCCCCGGGGAGCTGTTTTTT. As protein: CASSVQGPGELFF. This chain connects TRBV5-1 to TRBJ2-2; a weak D match, TRBD1 (6 bases). Germline V gene lookup returns CDR1 SGHRS and CDR2 YFSETQ. Trimming shortened V by 4 bases and J by 6 bases, and 10 bases separated the two germline ends. This CDR3 is built from 13 residues.

The rearrangement joins TRBV11-2 to TRBJ1-2; the match to TRBD1 covers 7 bases. Germline CDR1 is SGHAT and CDR2 is FQNNGV. V trimming: 5 bases; J trimming: 4 bases; junction bases outside the gene matches: 10. The CDR3 is 15 residues long. The CDR3 loop reads CASSLRTGPGYGYTF. In DNA form, the CDR3 reads TGTGCCAGCAGCCTCCGGACAGGCCCAGGCTATGGCTACACCTTC. Combining the CDR3 with reference TRBV11-2 and TRBJ1-2 gives the whole variable domain EAGVAQSPRYKIIEKRQSVAFWCNPISGHATLYWYQQILGQGPKLLIQFQNNGVVDDSQLPKDRFSAERLKGVDSTLKIQPAKLEDSAVYLCASSLRTGPGYGYTFGSGTRLTVV.

J is TRBJ1-2 and V is TRBV7-9, with 9 bases matching TRBD1. Germline CDR1 SEHNR, CDR2 FQNEAQ (reference sequence). The J segment lost 8 bases and the V segment lost 2 bases, leaving 9 bases of the junction unmatched. The CDR3 is 15 residues long. CDR3 sequence reads: CASSLRLTGGRGYTF. The CDR3 DNA reads TGTGCCAGCAGCTTACGCCTCACAGGGGGCAGGGGCTACACCTTC.

The chain joins TRBV5-1 to TRBJ1-1; no clear D gene. Germline loops: CDR1 SGHRS, CDR2 YFSETQ. Trimming removed 4 bases at V and 1 base at J, with 14 bases between. The CDR3 loop spans 15 amino acids. In nucleotides, the CDR3 is TGCGCCAGCAGCCGTCTTGGGCAGGAGAACACTGAAGCTTTCTTT. This translates into CASSRLGQENTEAFF.

The chain couples TRBV5-6 to TRBJ2-5; 10 nucleotides match TRBD1. TRBJ2-7 matches the DNA end more closely, so the J call is doubtful. The CDR3 covers 14 residues. Germline-derived CDR1 and CDR2 are SGHDT and YYEEEE. CDR3 coding DNA: TGTGCCAGCAGCCTGACAGGGGGCGTCGACGAGCAGTACTTC. Translation gives CASSLTGGVDEQYF.

The gene calls are TRBV9 and TRBJ2-3; D ambiguous. From germline, CDR1 is SGDLS and CDR2 YYNGEE. The CDR3 totals 13 residues. Trimming removed 2 bases from V and 5 bases from J, with 9 bases in between. The CDR3 spells CASSVAIEDTQYF. The CDR3 coding sequence is TGTGCCAGCAGCGTTGCTATAGAAGATACGCAGTATTTT.

The chain employs TRBV19 and TRBJ2-7, with a possible D match to TRBD2 (5 bases). CDR1 and CDR2 (germline): LNHDA, SQIVND (reference sequence). Trimming cost V 7 bases and J 4 bases, with 14 bases left between them. This CDR3 is built from 13 residues. The CDR3 here is CASTPGSKYEQYF. As DNA, the CDR3 is TGTGCCAGTACCCCGGGGTCGAAATACGAGCAGTACTTC.

V is TRBV7-2 and J is TRBJ2-1, with TRBD2 matching over 8 bases. The CDR3 covers 15 residues. J lost 2 bases, V lost 1 base, and 1 base had no gene match. CDR1 SGHTA and CDR2 FQGNSA come from the germline V gene. The CDR3 is CASSLDSGAYNEQFF. The CDR3 coding sequence is TGTGCCAGCAGCTTAGATAGCGGGGCCTACAATGAGCAGTTCTTC.

The rearrangement joins TRBV10-3 to TRBJ1-2, with 10 bases fitting TRBD1. The germline V gene has CDR1 ENHRY and CDR2 SYGVKD. The CDR3 consists of 16 residues. V trimming: 4 bases; J trimming: 5 bases; junction bases outside the gene matches: 10. For the CDR3, the DNA is TGTGCCATCAGTGCTAGCGACAGGGGGCAGGCTTATGGCTACACCTTC. Amino acid sequence: CAISASDRGQAYGYTF.

This clone was detected a few times. This sequence joins TRBV5-1 and TRBJ1-2, with D perhaps matching TRBD1 (5 bases). Germline V gene data show CDR1 as SGHRS and CDR2 as YFSETQ. This CDR3 has 14 amino acids. V lost 5 bases, J lost 0 bases, and 11 bases lay in between. The CDR3 sequence is CASSTGTTNYGYTF. The DNA of the CDR3 is TGCGCCAGCAGTACAGGAACAACTAACTATGGCTACACCTTC.

V usage is TRBV7-2 and J usage is TRBJ1-1, with D unresolved. Germline lookup yields CDR1 SGHTA and CDR2 FQGNSA. CDR3 length: 12 amino acids. Trimming cost V 0 bases and J 6 bases, with 5 bases left between them. CDR3 region: CASSLAISEAFF. CDR3 sequence (DNA): TGTGCCAGCAGCTTAGCCATTTCTGAAGCTTTCTTT.

V is TRBV4-3 and J is TRBJ2-6; D perhaps matches TRBD1 (6 bases). CDR3 length: 19 residues. Trimming took off 0 bases at V and 0 bases at J, with 15 bases between the two ends. The germline V gene has CDR1 LGHNA and CDR2 YSLEER. The CDR3 DNA follows: TGCGCCAGCAGCCAAGATAGGCAGGGGTTGAACTCTGGGGCCAACGTCCTGACTTTC. Translation: CASSQDRQGLNSGANVLTF.

J is TRBJ2-1 and V is TRBV10-2; the match to TRBD2 covers 10 bases. This CDR3 comprises 13 residues. Unmatched junction bases numbered 1, after V lost 6 bases and J lost 5 bases. The germline CDR1 and CDR2 sequences are WSHSY and SAAADI. The CDR3: CASRLAGNNEQFF. The CDR3, as DNA: TGCGCCAGCAGACTAGCGGGAAACAATGAGCAGTTCTTC.

This chain connects TRBV5-5 to TRBJ2-5, with a tentative D call TRBD2 (5 bases). CDR1 is SGHKS, CDR2 YYEKEE, per germline (reference sequence). This CDR3 contains 15 residues. The germline V and J ends were trimmed by 0 bases and 5 bases, with 14 bases remaining between them. The CDR3 loop is CASSLEGLAAETQYF. CDR3 DNA sequence: TGTGCCAGCAGCTTGGAGGGCCTAGCTGCGGAGACCCAGTACTTC.

V usage is TRBV9 and J usage is TRBJ2-1; TRBD1 might be the D (5 bases). Between the trimmed V and J ends, which lost 0 bases and 8 bases, there was a span of 9 bases. This CDR3 has 13 residues. Germline V CDR1 and CDR2: SGDLS, YYNGEE. CDR3 sequence: CASSVGLGDEQFF. The CDR3 DNA sequence: TGTGCCAGCAGCGTAGGTCTAGGGGATGAGCAGTTCTTC.

The V gene is TRBV20-1, the J gene TRBJ1-2, with D possibly matching TRBD1 (6 bases). CDR1 DFQATT and CDR2 SNEGSKA come from the germline V gene (reference sequence). There are 11 residues in the CDR3. This CDR3 is CRARGAGGYTF. DNA of the CDR3: TGCAGAGCCAGGGGCGCCGGAGGCTACACCTTC.

The CDR3 sequence is CASRPRDKPNEKLFF. CDR3 sequence (DNA): TGTGCCAGCAGACCCCGGGACAAACCTAATGAAAAACTGTTTTTT. This chain uses TRBV6-6 with TRBJ1-4; D may be TRBD1 (6 bases). V was cut by 6 bases and J by 3 bases, with 14 bases left in between. This CDR3 region has 15 residues. Germline V gives CDR1 MNHNY, CDR2 SVGAGI (reference sequence).

This chain connects TRBV5-6 to TRBJ1-2, with 8 bases identical to TRBD1. The germline gives CDR1 SGHDT, CDR2 YYEEEE. Germline trimming cut 0 bases from V and 0 bases from J; bases unmatched to any gene: 4. The CDR3 is 16 amino acids. The CDR3 loop is CASSLDRGFSNYGYTF. CDR3 in DNA: TGTGCCAGCAGCTTGGACAGGGGGTTTTCTAACTATGGCTACACCTTC.

The chain joins TRBV20-1 to TRBJ2-1, with D perhaps TRBD2 (5 bases). The CDR3 extends over 11 amino acids. Germline CDR1 is DFQATT and CDR2 is SNEGSKA (reference sequence). Trimming removed 1 base from V and 10 bases from J, with 8 bases in between. In DNA, the CDR3 is TGCAGTGCTAGAGCCGGGGTGGAGCAGTTCTTC. Amino acid sequence: CSARAGVEQFF.

CDR3 nucleotides: TGTGCCTGGAGTGTAGGGAGGACGATCTCTGGAAACACCATATATTTT. As protein: CAWSVGRTISGNTIYF. The chain uses TRBV30 and TRBJ1-3, with D unresolved. Trimming pared 0 bases from V and 0 bases from J, leaving 12 bases between. Germline CDR1 GTSNPN, CDR2 SVGIG (reference sequence). This CDR3 region has 16 residues.

The chain joins TRBV19 to TRBJ2-4; 8 bases agree with TRBD2. The germline gives CDR1 LNHDA, CDR2 SQIVND (reference sequence). The V and J ends lost 5 bases and 1 base, in that order; junction bases with no gene match: 10. This CDR3 comprises 17 residues. The CDR3, as DNA: TGTGCCAGTAGTTCTAGCGGGTACGCAGGGGCCAAAAACATTCAGTACTTC. This codes for CASSSSGYAGAKNIQYF.

This chain links TRBV18 with TRBJ2-5; possible D gene TRBD2, 6 bases. V gave up 6 bases and J gave up 4 bases, with 15 bases separating them. The CDR3 runs 14 residues. In germline, CDR1 is KGHSH, CDR2 LQKENI. The CDR3 is CASSPVTGGETQYF. In nucleotides, the CDR3 is TGTGCCAGCTCCCCCGTCACCGGGGGAGAGACCCAGTACTTC.

CDR3 coding DNA: TGTGCCAGCAGCAAAGGGGGACCGGGACAGGGTTCCACCTACGAGCAGTACTTC. This sequence encodes CASSKGGPGQGSTYEQYF. The chain has TRBV21-1 and TRBJ2-7; no DNA check was done on the table's D call, TRBD1. TRBV21-1 is termed a pseudogene. The CDR3 length is 18 residues.